Listed here are 4 T cell receptor beta chains from one sample, sequenced in a study of shared clonotypes between healthy human individuals. Sequenced by immunoSEQ multiplex PCR; TCRdb stores in-frame clones only, minus some. The table includes about a million clones, about 72% detected once. The sequencing sample was made of memory CD4+ T cells from PBMCs. Subset described: CD45RA-negative fraction. Receptor source: a man younger than 35 in good health. Some clones in this sample may be carry-over from other donors' samples.

The rearrangement links TRBV11-2 to TRBJ2-3; 8 bases map to TRBD2. CDR1 and CDR2 (germline): SGHAT, FQNNGV. This CDR3 spans 16 amino acids. The J segment lost 6 bases and the V segment lost 5 bases, leaving 13 bases of the junction unmatched. The CDR3 sequence is CASSTGGTSLLDTQYF. CDR3 DNA sequence: TGTGCCAGCAGCACGGGGGGGACTTCACTCCTTGATACGCAGTATTTT.

V gene TRBV4-2 combines with J gene TRBJ2-5; D uncertain. CDR3 length equals 15 residues. Per germline, CDR1 LGHNA and CDR2 YNFKEQ. V gave up 0 bases and J gave up 3 bases, with 11 bases separating them. CDR3 DNA: TGTGCCAGCAGCCAAGACCGGCAGAAAGAAGAGACCCAGTACTTC. This sequence encodes CASSQDRQKEETQYF.

With regard to this clone: The sample has other DNA sequences that encode this CDR3 too. This sequence joins TRBV5-1 and TRBJ2-7, with TRBD1 identical over 10 bases. Germline V CDR1 and CDR2: SGHRS, YFSETQ. V lost 4 bases to trimming and J lost 2 bases; unmatched junction nucleotides: 6. This CDR3 is 15 amino acids long. CDR3 DNA sequence: TGCGCCAGCAGCCTCGGAGGGACAGGGGCCTACGAGCAGTACTTC. It specifies CASSLGGTGAYEQYF.

This chain links TRBV19 with TRBJ1-5; D possibly corresponds to TRBD1 (5 bases). Trimming pared 1 base from V and 2 bases from J, leaving 9 bases between. The CDR3 is made up of 15 amino acids. Germline lookup yields CDR1 LNHDA and CDR2 SQIVND (reference sequence). The CDR3 protein is CASSIVGRGNQPQHF. CDR3 bases: TGTGCCAGTAGTATAGTGGGGCGGGGCAATCAGCCCCAGCATTTT. Supplemented by reference TRBV19 and TRBJ1-5, the full variable domain reads DGGITQSPKYLFRKEGQNVTLSCEQNLNHDAMYWYRQDPGQGLRLIYYSQIVNDFQKGDIAEGYSVSREKKESFPLTVTSAQKNPTAFYLCASSIVGRGNQPQHFGDGTRLSIL.